These T cell receptor beta chains were read from a single sample in a study of shared clonotypes between healthy human individuals. Assay used: immunoSEQ multiplex PCR; TCRdb lists only in-frame clones, some missing. The table includes under 850,000 clones, nearly 95% detected once. The material sequenced was naive CD8+ T cells sorted from blood. These TCRs come from a man aged 30 to 39 in good health. The CDR3 runs from the conserved cysteine through the conserved F or W. The D gene is left open where the match is weak. Only some rows state a clone size, as once, few, many or a class for expanded clones.

v_call	j_call	cdr3_length	clone_size	d_call	cdr3_aa	cdr3_nt
TRBV13	TRBJ2-1	14	-	TRBD2	CASGLLAGGNEQFF	TGTGCCAGCGGCCTACTAGCGGGGGGCAATGAGCAGTTCTTC
TRBV27	TRBJ1-1	17	-	-	CASSLAFKGARNTEAFF	TGTGCCAGCAGTTTAGCCTTTAAAGGGGCGCGGAACACTGAAGCTTTCTTT
TRBV7-9	TRBJ2-5	15	once	TRBD2	CASSLVAGGAETQYF	TGTGCCAGCAGCTTAGTGGCGGGAGGGGCAGAGACCCAGTACTTC
TRBV5-8	TRBJ2-3	11	-	-	CALRETDTQYF	TGTGCCCTCAGGGAGACAGATACGCAGTATTTT
TRBV7-8	TRBJ1-2	14	-	-	CASSSDSYNYGYTF	TGTGCCAGCAGCTCTGACAGTTATAACTATGGCTACACCTTC
TRBV11-2	TRBJ2-5	14	-	-	CASSMLDSRETQYF	TGTGCCAGCAGCATGCTCGACAGTCGAGAGACCCAGTACTTC
TRBV29-1	TRBJ2-7	15	-	TRBD2	CSVLDGGSGIYEQYF	TGCAGCGTCCTGGACGGGGGTAGCGGGATCTACGAGCAGTACTTC
TRBV7-2	TRBJ2-1	12	-	-	CASSLFVDEQFF	TGTGCCAGCAGCTTATTTGTCGATGAGCAGTTCTTC
TRBV2	TRBJ2-1	16	once	TRBD2	CASSGGVAGSYHEQFF	TGTGCCAGCAGTGGGGGCGTAGCGGGATCTTACCATGAGCAGTTCTTC
TRBV7-6	TRBJ1-1	14	-	-	CASTGPGGRTEAFF	TGTGCCAGCACCGGGCCCGGGGGGCGCACTGAAGCTTTCTTT
TRBV7-6	TRBJ2-1	16	-	-	CASSLSSGTLYNEQFF	TGTGCCAGCAGCTTATCGTCCGGGACATTGTACAATGAGCAGTTCTTC
TRBV6-5	TRBJ1-2	12	-	-	CASRDTNYGYTF	TGTGCCAGCAGAGATACTAACTATGGCTACACCTTC
TRBV29-1	TRBJ2-7	16	-	TRBD2	CSVAGLAGVRVDEQYF	TGCAGCGTTGCAGGGCTAGCGGGAGTGCGGGTGGACGAGCAGTACTTC
TRBV4-1	TRBJ1-1	20	-	TRBD1	CASSQGGAVNRGLFGSEAFF	TGCGCCAGCAGCCAAGGAGGAGCGGTGAACAGGGGGCTTTTTGGATCTGAAGCTTTCTTT
TRBV29-1	TRBJ1-3	15	-	-	CSANGAVGSGNTIYF	TGCAGCGCCAATGGGGCGGTAGGTTCTGGAAACACCATATATTTT
TRBV5-4	TRBJ2-5	15	once	TRBD1	CASSTRQGVKETQYF	TGTGCCAGCAGCACCCGACAGGGGGTGAAGGAGACCCAGTACTTC
TRBV29-1	TRBJ2-5	13	-	TRBD2	CSVMGTKSGTQYF	TGCAGCGTTATGGGGACTAAGAGTGGGACCCAGTACTTC
TRBV2	TRBJ2-7	15	-	-	CASSEALTAQGEQYF	TGTGCCAGCAGTGAAGCGCTCACTGCCCAAGGGGAGCAGTACTTC
TRBV27	TRBJ2-1	16	-	-	CASSLSTGSGSNEQFF	TGTGCCAGCAGTTTGTCCACAGGGAGTGGGTCCAATGAGCAGTTCTTC
TRBV6-6	TRBJ2-3	16	-	-	CASSPLGTGVVDTQYF	TGTGCCAGCAGTCCCCTTGGGACGGGAGTGGTAGATACGCAGTATTTT
TRBV27	TRBJ2-7	14	-	-	CASSISTVLDEQYF	TGTGCCAGCAGTATATCGACGGTTTTAGACGAGCAGTACTTC
TRBV5-8	TRBJ2-7	15	once	-	CASPWRNYQSYEQYF	TGTGCCAGCCCGTGGAGGAACTACCAATCCTACGAGCAGTACTTC
TRBV14	TRBJ2-7	14	-	TRBD2	CASSQGSGSYEQYF	TGTGCCAGCAGCCAAGGTAGCGGGAGCTACGAGCAGTACTTC
TRBV6-6	TRBJ2-4	16	-	-	CASSYSALTGKNIQYF	TGTGCCAGCAGTTACTCCGCTCTAACGGGCAAAAACATTCAGTACTTC
TRBV11-2	TRBJ2-7	14	-	TRBD2	CASLGETSGYEQYF	TGTGCCAGCCTTGGGGAGACTAGCGGCTACGAGCAGTACTTC
TRBV5-6	TRBJ1-1	12	-	-	CASSSGGTLAFF	TGTGCCAGCAGCTCTGGCGGGACACTGGCTTTCTTT
TRBV10-1	TRBJ1-1	14	-	-	CASSLGQGNTEAFF	TGCGCCAGCAGCCTCGGGCAGGGGAACACTGAAGCTTTCTTT
TRBV12-5	TRBJ2-7	14	-	TRBD1	CASGPAGGLTEQYF	TGTGCTAGTGGCCCCGCAGGGGGTTTGACGGAGCAGTACTTC
TRBV2	TRBJ1-3	13	once	-	CASSPGTGNTIYF	TGTGCCAGCAGTCCCGGGACAGGAAACACCATATATTTT
TRBV11-2	TRBJ1-1	15	-	TRBD1	CASSLGRQGVAEAFF	TGTGCCAGCAGCTTAGGGCGACAGGGTGTCGCTGAAGCTTTCTTT
TRBV11-2	TRBJ2-1	14	-	TRBD2	CASSLGWRENEQFF	TGTGCCAGCAGCTTAGGCTGGCGGGAGAATGAGCAGTTCTTC
TRBV19	TRBJ2-7	15	-	TRBD2	CASSIRSTSGYEQYF	TGTGCCAGTAGTATAAGGTCGACTAGCGGCTACGAGCAGTACTTC
TRBV5-6	TRBJ1-1	15	-	-	CASSDRPLGGTEAFF	TGTGCCAGCAGCGATCGACCACTCGGAGGCACTGAAGCTTTCTTT
TRBV2	TRBJ2-7	13	once	-	CASSNPPTDEQYF	TGTGCCAGCAGTAACCCGCCGACAGACGAGCAGTACTTC
TRBV29-1	TRBJ2-1	14	-	-	CSVEGGSSYNEQFF	TGCAGCGTTGAAGGGGGGTCTTCCTACAATGAGCAGTTCTTC
TRBV19	TRBJ1-2	15	-	TRBD1	CASSMASTGSYGYTF	TGTGCCAGTAGTATGGCGTCGACAGGGAGCTATGGCTACACCTTC
TRBV6-5	TRBJ2-7	14	-	TRBD1	CASSPWTGDHEQYF	TGTGCCAGCAGTCCGTGGACAGGCGACCACGAGCAGTACTTC
TRBV5-6	TRBJ2-7	13	few	-	CASRVRTSYEQYF	TGTGCCAGCAGGGTGCGCACTAGCTACGAGCAGTACTTC
TRBV28	TRBJ2-7	12	-	-	CASSLIDRGQYF	TGTGCCAGCAGTTTAATCGACCGGGGCCAGTACTTC
TRBV11-2	TRBJ1-1	17	-	TRBD1	CASSLAGTGGIWTEAFF	TGTGCCAGCAGCTTAGCCGGGACAGGGGGGATATGGACTGAAGCTTTCTTT
TRBV9	TRBJ2-5	14	once	-	CASSVEAGAETQYF	TGTGCCAGCAGCGTAGAAGCCGGGGCGGAGACCCAGTACTTC
TRBV7-9	TRBJ2-7	13	-	-	CASSTPSSYEQYF	TGTGCCAGCAGCACCCCAAGCTCCTACGAGCAGTACTTC
TRBV4-3	TRBJ2-3	16	-	-	CASSQEARFSADTQYF	TGCGCCAGCAGCCAAGAAGCGCGGTTTAGCGCAGATACGCAGTATTTT
TRBV7-9	TRBJ2-7	12	-	-	CASSFTGYEQYF	TGTGCCAGCAGCTTCACAGGTTACGAGCAGTACTTC
TRBV11-2	TRBJ1-5	13	-	-	CASSRDGDQPQHF	TGTGCCAGCAGCCGGGACGGGGATCAGCCCCAGCATTTT
TRBV7-8	TRBJ2-1	14	-	-	CASSQRTDGGEQFF	TGTGCCAGCAGCCAAAGGACAGATGGGGGTGAGCAGTTCTTC
TRBV25-1	TRBJ1-2	11	-	TRBD1	CASRQGAGYTF	TGTGCCAGCCGACAGGGGGCGGGCTACACCTTC
TRBV7-9	TRBJ2-1	16	-	TRBD1	CASSPTGQRATREQFF	TGTGCCAGCAGCCCCACGGGACAGCGCGCAACAAGGGAGCAGTTCTTC
TRBV4-3	TRBJ2-1	17	-	TRBD2	CASSQAISGSFYNEQFF	TGCGCCAGCAGCCAAGCAATTAGCGGGAGTTTTTACAATGAGCAGTTCTTC
TRBV2	TRBJ2-7	13	-	-	CASSGDSSYEQYF	TGTGCCAGCAGTGGTGACAGCTCCTACGAGCAGTACTTC
TRBV4-1	TRBJ2-1	13	-	TRBD1	CASSGQGAGGQFF	TGCGCCAGCAGTGGACAGGGGGCGGGGGGGCAGTTCTTC
TRBV27	TRBJ1-5	15	once	-	CASSQVKGIDQPQHF	TGTGCCAGCAGTCAGGTAAAGGGTATCGATCAGCCCCAGCATTTT